This T cell receptor beta chain was recorded in a study of blood T cell repertoires in COVID-19 (TCRdb year 2020). As for the study more broadly: Samples from collaborators originated in the United States, Italy and Spain and spanned both the acute and convalescent phases of COVID-19. The material from the prospective study consisted of cDNA or gDNA derived from T cells, B-cell-depleted T cells, or PBMCs. Subjects who had been exposed to COVID-19, were actively infected with it, or had recovered from it provided the deeply sampled blood TCRbeta repertoires that made up the dataset. The repertoires were made available in a free public database intended to serve as a resource for research on the immune response to SARS-CoV-2. Samples were obtained from the ongoing ImmuneRACE study (first 160 participants) and from over 1,000 subjects provided by 6 global collaborators. Sample metadata almost always included a de-identified subject ID, COVID-19 status, age in years and sex. Where available, HLA class I and class II types were obtained from metadata supplied by the sample provider rather than from assay-based typing.

Worth noting for this clone: Its antigen is still unknown. The junction and the germline gene differ at one end; a read error may be behind it.

TCRbeta CDR3 regions were amplified from genomic DNA by means of the immunoSEQ Assay, a bias-controlled multiplex PCR. Regarding the original processing steps: Nucleated cell counts per sample were estimated from amplification of reference gene primers within the assay. Sequence reads were collapsed and filtered to measure the absolute abundance of every unique TCRbeta CDR3 rearrangement. For each sample, productive Simpson clonality was calculated as the square root of Simpson's diversity index across productive rearrangements. Entries here come from immuneACCESS through TCRdb and include only in-frame sequences with V and J called. Some clones fail to appear in such tables; in the studies checked, an unresolved V gene covers under half of the shortfall, and the cause of the remainder is unknown. Clone size and V and J calls were adopted from that table, with D and trimming inferred from the DNA. This sample gives about 270,000 clones in total; about nine tenths of them show up just once. The ten largest clonotypes hold about 8.6% of the sample.

Each collaborating institution followed its own protocols to collect whole blood in K2EDTA tubes. Collaborator samples were shipped for TCRbeta analysis as frozen whole blood, isolated PBMCs, or DNA extracted from either sample type. As encoded in the germline V gene, CDR1 is ENHRY while CDR2 is SYGVKD. There are 16 amino acids in the CDR3, from cysteine to phenylalanine inclusive. Only the CDR3 DNA is retained, 48 bases long and in frame from the first base. On the study overall, not on this receptor specifically: How much clinical and demographic metadata was included differed by source and by participant, and the metadata was provided uncurated.

Sequences were obtained from peripheral blood. This receptor was obtained from a man aged 40-55 years with active or convalescent COVID-19. In this chain, TRBV10-3 is recombined with TRBJ1-6, and 8 junction bases match TRBD1. The CDR3 region: CAISDNRGWTNSPLHF. The sequenced DNA is TGTGCCATCAGTGACAACAGGGGGTGGACAAATTCACCTCTCCACTTT.